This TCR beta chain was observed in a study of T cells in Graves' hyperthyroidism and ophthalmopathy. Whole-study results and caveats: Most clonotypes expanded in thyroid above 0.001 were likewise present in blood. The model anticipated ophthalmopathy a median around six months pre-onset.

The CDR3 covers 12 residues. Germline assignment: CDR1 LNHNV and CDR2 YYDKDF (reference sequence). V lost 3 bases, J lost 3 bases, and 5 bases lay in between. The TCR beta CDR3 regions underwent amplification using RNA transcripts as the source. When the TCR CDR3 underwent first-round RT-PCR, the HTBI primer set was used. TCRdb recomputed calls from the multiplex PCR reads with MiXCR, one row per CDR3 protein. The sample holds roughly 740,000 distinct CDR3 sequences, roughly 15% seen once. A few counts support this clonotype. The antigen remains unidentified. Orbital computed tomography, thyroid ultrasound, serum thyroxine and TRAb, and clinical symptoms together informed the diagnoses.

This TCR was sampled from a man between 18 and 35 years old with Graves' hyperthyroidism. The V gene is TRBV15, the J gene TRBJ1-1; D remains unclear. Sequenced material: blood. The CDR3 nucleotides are TGTGCCACCAGCAGGCAGGACACTGAAGCTTTCTTT. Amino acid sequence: CATSRQDTEAFF.